Below are 18 T cell receptor beta chains sequenced from a single sample in a study of OX40 agonist ivuxolimab in advanced cancers. Assay: immunoSEQ multiplex PCR; the TCRdb copy retains only in-frame clones and omits some. The repertoire consists of 50,000 to 80,000 clones, with about 90% occurring once and the leading ten covering about 4.8%. This material consisted of CD4+ or CD8+ T cells sorted from blood, taken in a trial of the OX40 agonist ivuxolimab. The receptors were gathered from an adult with an advanced solid tumor such as melanoma, head and neck, liver or kidney cancer.

V and J are TRBV12-5 and TRBJ2-1; TRBD2 matches at 9 bases. The CDR3 has 17 amino acids. CDR1 and CDR2 from the germline V gene are LGHNT and FRNRAP. V dropped 2 bases and J dropped 3; count of bases not matched to a gene: 8. CDR3: CASGLTQTSGVYNEQFF. The CDR3 DNA reads TGTGCTAGTGGTTTGACACAGACTAGCGGAGTCTACAATGAGCAGTTCTTC.

In the case of this clone: Other DNA sequences in this specimen translate into the identical CDR3. The rearrangement joins TRBV2 to TRBJ2-7, with TRBD1 as a possible D gene (6 bases). The CDR3 sequence is 14 residues long. V was clipped by 7 bases and J by 1 base, with 14 bases between them. The germline gives CDR1 SNHLY, CDR2 FYNNEI. CDR3 in DNA: TGTGCCAGCAAAAAGGACCAGGGGTCCTACGAGCAGTACTTC. Amino acids: CASKKDQGSYEQYF.

The CDR3 DNA sequence: TGTGCTAGTGGTTTGGGTCCCGGCTACGAGCAGTACTTC. Protein sequence: CASGLGPGYEQYF. This chain joins TRBV12-5 and TRBJ2-7; no firm D call. The V gene's germline CDR1 is LGHNT and CDR2 FRNRAP. This CDR3 is 13 amino acids long. V was cut by 1 base and J by 3 bases, with 7 bases left in between.

The V and J genes are TRBV7-9 and TRBJ1-3; D gene unclear. With 6 bases removed from V and 7 bases from J, the gap between germline ends came to 19 bases. In germline, CDR1 is SEHNR, CDR2 FQNEAQ (reference sequence). The CDR3 has 15 residues. CDR3 in amino acids: CASRTGIPLANTIYF. The CDR3 DNA follows: TGTGCCAGCAGGACTGGTATTCCTTTGGCGAACACCATATATTTT. Using reference TRBV7-9 and TRBJ1-3 for the parts outside the CDR3, the full variable domain is DTGVSQNPRHKITKRGQNVTFRCDPISEHNRLYWYRQTLGQGPEFLTYFQNEAQLEKSRLLSDRFSAERPKGSFSTLEIQRTEQGDSAMYLCASRTGIPLANTIYFGEGSWLTVV.

The chain joins TRBV7-2 to TRBJ2-3; D remains ambiguous. CDR3 size: 14 residues. Germline V gene data show CDR1 as SGHTA and CDR2 as FQGNSA. Trimming stripped 3 bases from V and 6 bases from J, with 13 bases between. The CDR3 is CASSFDSARDTQYF. The CDR3 DNA reads as TGTGCCAGCAGCTTCGATTCCGCGAGGGATACGCAGTATTTT.

V and J are TRBV5-1 and TRBJ2-7, with D perhaps TRBD1 (6 bases). The CDR3 is 14 residues long. V shed 0 bases and J shed 0 bases, with 7 bases lying between them. Germline V CDR1 and CDR2: SGHRS, YFSETQ. The CDR3: CASSLGGGSYEQYF. The CDR3 coding sequence is TGCGCCAGCAGCTTGGGAGGGGGCTCCTACGAGCAGTACTTC.

The CDR3 reads CASSETGTGVYTQYF. The CDR3, as DNA: TGTGCCAGCAGTGAAACCGGGACAGGAGTATATACGCAGTATTTT. This rearrangement joins TRBV2 to TRBJ2-3; 8 bases agree with TRBD1. Germline-derived CDR1 and CDR2 are SNHLY and FYNNEI. V lost 2 bases to trimming and J lost 7 bases; unmatched junction nucleotides: 8. The CDR3 consists of 15 residues.

The gene calls are TRBV11-1 and TRBJ2-5, with D uncertain. This CDR3 spans 14 amino acids. Germline V gives CDR1 SGHAT, CDR2 FQDESV (reference sequence). Deletions cut 2 bases from V and 0 bases from J, with 7 bases between. In nucleotides, the CDR3 is TGTGCCAGCAGCTTAAGCACAGACCAAGAGACCCAGTACTTC. It codes for CASSLSTDQETQYF.

The chain employs TRBV21-1 and TRBJ1-1; no check of the table's D call, TRBD1, against the DNA was made. TRBV21-1 is a pseudogene segment. The CDR3 is 18 amino acids. The CDR3, as DNA: TGTGCCAGCAGCAAAGTGGAGTCTGCAGGGGGTTATAACACTGAAGCTTTCTTT. Translated, it gives CASSKVESAGGYNTEAFF.

This chain links TRBV19 with TRBJ1-1; TRBD1 matches at 8 bases. V shed 5 bases and J 4 bases; nucleotides not matched to a gene: 6. The CDR3 runs to 14 residues. Germline V CDR1 and CDR2: LNHDA, SQIVND (reference sequence). The CDR3 loop is CASSARGRPTEAFF. DNA for the CDR3: TGTGCCAGTAGTGCCAGGGGGCGCCCCACTGAAGCTTTCTTT.

This clone showed up just once. The rearrangement uses TRBV27 and TRBJ2-1; D uncertain. The CDR3 totals 11 residues. Trimming took 3 bases from V and 12 from J, leaving 9 bases between them. Germline V CDR1 and CDR2: MNHEY, SMNVEV (reference sequence). CDR3 residues: CASSFSERQFF. CDR3 coding DNA: TGTGCCAGCAGTTTTTCGGAACGGCAGTTCTTC.

The chain joins TRBV18 to TRBJ1-1; 7 bases fit TRBD1. CDR1 KGHSH and CDR2 LQKENI come from the germline V gene. J gave up 6 bases and V 0 bases, and 4 bases lay outside the gene matches. CDR3 length: 14 amino acids. The CDR3 is CASSPPGQEPEAFF. CDR3 nucleotide sequence: TGTGCCAGCTCACCACCAGGACAGGAGCCTGAAGCTTTCTTT.

This clone has a handful of counts. J is TRBJ1-5 and V is TRBV6-5; 7 nucleotides line up with TRBD1. The CDR3 is made up of 12 amino acids. CDR1 and CDR2 (germline): MNHEY, SVGAGI. V shed 6 bases, J shed 7 bases, and the junction held 3 bases outside the gene matches. The CDR3: CASSQGDQPQHF. CDR3 in DNA: TGTGCCAGCAGCCAGGGGGACCAGCCCCAGCATTTT.

The V gene is TRBV7-9, the J gene TRBJ2-7, with 9 bases identical to TRBD2. J gave up 1 base and V 1 base, and 5 bases lay outside the gene matches. The CDR3 length is 16 residues. Germline loops: CDR1 SEHNR, CDR2 FQNEAQ (reference sequence). The CDR3, as DNA: TGTGCCAGCAGCTTAGTTGCGGGAGGGCTATCCTACGAGCAGTACTTC. Its protein is CASSLVAGGLSYEQYF.

CDR3 DNA: TGTGCCAGCGTGGCAAATAATCAGCCCCAGCATTTT. Translating it yields CASVANNQPQHF. This chain connects TRBV28 to TRBJ1-5; D is undetermined. Trimming stripped 8 bases from V and 4 bases from J, with 9 bases between. The V gene's germline CDR1 is MDHEN and CDR2 SYDVKM. The CDR3 contains 12 residues.

The chain couples TRBV19 to TRBJ2-1; 7 nucleotides match TRBD1. The germline V gene has CDR1 LNHDA and CDR2 SQIVND (reference sequence). Germline trimming cut 4 bases from V and 9 bases from J; bases unmatched to any gene: 6. The CDR3 consists of 13 residues. The CDR3 coding sequence is TGTGCCAGTAGTACAAGAGGGGGCCTTGAGCAGTTCTTC. It encodes CASSTRGGLEQFF.

V usage is TRBV7-6 and J usage is TRBJ2-7, with D possibly matching TRBD1 (6 bases). The V and J ends lost 1 base and 7 bases respectively, with 11 bases between them. The CDR3 covers 13 residues. Germline V lookup: CDR1 SGHVS, CDR2 FNYEAQ. The CDR3, as DNA: TGTGCCAGCAGCTTAGGCGTCAGGGGTGAGCAGTACTTC. Encoded protein: CASSLGVRGEQYF.

This chain connects TRBV5-1 to TRBJ2-7; maybe TRBD2 (6 bases). This CDR3 has 13 residues. Germline assignment: CDR1 SGHRS and CDR2 YFSETQ. Between the trimmed V and J ends, which lost 3 bases and 6 bases, there was a span of 13 bases. In DNA, the CDR3 is TGCGCCAGCAGCTGGACGCTAGCGACCGAGCAGTACTTC. Its translation: CASSWTLATEQYF. The full variable domain, with the rest looked up from reference TRBV5-1 and TRBJ2-7, is KAGVTQTPRYLIKTRGQQVTLSCSPISGHRSVSWYQQTPGQGLQFLFEYFSETQRNKGNFPGRFSGRQFSNSRSEMNVSTLELGDSALYLCASSWTLATEQYFGPGTRLTVT.